Detailed here is one TCR beta chain. Clones were read by immunoSEQ multiplex PCR, and TCRdb kept only the in-frame ones, dropping some. The profile covers 250,000 to 350,000 clones, with approximately 86% appearing a single time and around 0.91% taken by the ten largest. These data come from a study of cytomegalovirus exposure and HLA in healthy donors. Study-wide context: The 110 or so validation repertoires used the same platform as the approximately 700 first-cohort repertoires, a later analysis reported.

Germline loops: CDR1 SGHDN, CDR2 FVKESK. Losses at the gene ends were 0 bases for V and 9 bases for J; bases not matched to a gene: 7. The CDR3 is made up of 16 amino acids. The sequenced sample consisted of PBMCs. The chain carries TRBV14 and TRBJ1-6; 8 nucleotides align to TRBD1. The clonotype originates from a man aged 30 to 39 in good health and CMV-seronegative. The CDR3 DNA sequence: TGTGCCAGCAGCCAAGATCTTCAGGGGGCGTCTTCACCCCTCCACTTT. Translating it yields CASSQDLQGASSPLHF.